The 10 T cell receptor beta chains listed next were all sequenced from one sample in a study of OX40 agonist ivuxolimab in advanced cancers. The assay was immunoSEQ multiplex PCR, and TCRdb's table has in-frame clones only and misses some. The sample records under 110,000 clones, 90% being singletons. This specimen was CD4+ or CD8+ T cells sorted from blood, taken in a trial of the OX40 agonist ivuxolimab. The receptors shown here come from an adult with an advanced solid tumor such as melanoma, head and neck, liver or kidney cancer.

The CDR3 nucleotides read TGTGCCAGCAGCTTCGTAACAGGGAGCTACGAGCAGTACTTC. It translates to CASSFVTGSYEQYF. V usage is TRBV5-6 and J usage is TRBJ2-7; a weak D match, TRBD1 (6 bases). V lost 2 bases, J lost 3 bases, and 12 bases lay in between. This CDR3 has 14 amino acids. Per germline, CDR1 SGHDT and CDR2 YYEEEE. Looking up the rest from reference TRBV5-6 and TRBJ2-7 gives the full variable domain: DAGVTQSPTHLIKTRGQQVTLRCSPKSGHDTVSWYQQALGQGPQFIFQYYEEEERQRGNFPDRFSGHQFPNYSSELNVNALLLGDSALYLCASSFVTGSYEQYFGPGTRLTVT.

V usage is TRBV19 and J usage is TRBJ1-5; D unresolved. The germline V gene has CDR1 LNHDA and CDR2 SQIVND (reference sequence). The germline V and J ends were trimmed by 1 base and 0 bases, with 7 bases remaining between them. The CDR3 consists of 15 residues. The CDR3 spells CASSIGTASNQPQHF. The CDR3 DNA follows: TGTGCCAGTAGTATAGGGACGGCTAGCAATCAGCCCCAGCATTTT.

The chain links TRBV19 to TRBJ2-1, with TRBD1 matching 11 bases. The CDR3 has 15 residues. V dropped 4 bases and J dropped 7; count of bases not matched to a gene: 6. CDR1 is LNHDA and CDR2 is SQIVND in the germline V gene (reference sequence). The CDR3 region has the DNA TGTGCCAGTAGTACCCAAGGGACAGGGGGAAATGAGCAGTTCTTC. It specifies CASSTQGTGGNEQFF.

The chain combines TRBV30 with TRBJ2-3; D remains unclear. Germline V gene data show CDR1 as GTSNPN and CDR2 as SVGIG (reference sequence). This CDR3 is built from 11 residues. Between the trimmed V and J ends, which lost 2 bases and 3 bases, there was a span of 3 bases. In DNA form, the CDR3 reads TGTGCCTGGAGTACTACAGATACGCAGTATTTT. Translating it yields CAWSTTDTQYF.

The V call is TRBV4-3, the J call TRBJ2-7; 11 bases map to TRBD1. Germline trimming cut 3 bases from V and 7 bases from J; bases unmatched to any gene: 8. Germline V gene data show CDR1 as LGHNA and CDR2 as YSLEER. This CDR3 is 15 amino acids long. The CDR3 DNA follows: TGCGCCAGCAGCCAGGCCGGGACAGGGGGTCAAGAGCAGTACTTC. This encodes CASSQAGTGGQEQYF.

This clone has at least ten counts. The J gene is TRBJ1-3, the V gene TRBV10-3; D is unresolved. The V gene's germline CDR1 is ENHRY and CDR2 SYGVKD. Trimming stripped 4 bases from V and 6 bases from J, with 10 bases between. CDR3 size: 13 residues. The CDR3 reads CAISGGPENTIYF. CDR3 nucleotides: TGTGCCATCAGTGGAGGACCCGAAAACACCATATATTTT.

The count of this clone is one. CDR3 DNA: TGTGCCAGCTCCACTCAGCGGAACACTGAAGCTTTCTTT. Protein sequence: CASSTQRNTEAFF. V usage is TRBV19 and J usage is TRBJ1-1, with D uncertain. V dropped 9 bases and J dropped 1 base, with 12 bases sitting between them. Germline CDR1 LNHDA, CDR2 SQIVND (reference sequence). There are 13 residues in the CDR3.

This sequence joins TRBV28 and TRBJ2-7, with a possible D match to TRBD1 (5 bases). The CDR3 sequence is 14 residues long. Between the trimmed V and J ends, which lost 5 bases and 4 bases, there was a span of 15 bases. Looked up from germline, CDR1 is MDHEN and CDR2 is SYDVKM. The DNA of the CDR3 is TGTGCCAGCAGTCCAGGTCCCCAGGGTTACGAGCAGTACTTC. This sequence encodes CASSPGPQGYEQYF.

A single count supports this clone. The V gene is TRBV7-2, the J gene TRBJ2-7; tentatively, D is TRBD2 (5 bases). CDR3 size: 14 residues. The germline CDR1 and CDR2 sequences are SGHTA and FQGNSA. With 0 bases removed from V and 1 base from J, the gap between germline ends came to 7 bases. Here the CDR3 reads CASSLAPGSYEQYF. The CDR3 nucleotides read TGTGCCAGCAGCTTAGCCCCGGGGTCCTACGAGCAGTACTTC.

This chain joins TRBV28 and TRBJ2-1, with a possible D match to TRBD1 (7 bases). Trimming shortened V by 6 bases and J by 8 bases, and 20 bases separated the two germline ends. The CDR3 has 15 amino acids. The germline V gene encodes CDR1 MDHEN and CDR2 SYDVKM. The CDR3 sequence: CASRTPGGPRDEQFF. The CDR3 DNA follows: TGTGCCAGCAGGACCCCAGGGGGGCCGAGGGATGAGCAGTTCTTC.